These 21 T cell receptor beta chains came from one sample sequenced in a study of response to subunit inactivated influenza vaccine. TCRdb analysed the RT-PCR reads with MiXCR anew, one entry per CDR3 protein. The data contain about 520,000 distinct CDR3 sequences, under 8.5% of them singletons. The source was PBMCs from blood, collected less than 25 months after vaccination. The source is a man in his fifties or sixties who received an inactivated influenza vaccine.

This clonotype has only a few counts. CDR3 region: CASSQDLAGVAYGYTF. In DNA form, the CDR3 reads TGCGCCAGCAGCCAAGATTTGGCGGGAGTGGCCTATGGCTACACCTTC. The chain carries TRBV4-3 and TRBJ1-2; D not certain. Trimming took 0 bases from V and 4 from J, leaving 15 bases between them. This CDR3 is built from 16 residues. Germline V gene sequence: CDR1 LGHNA, CDR2 YSLEER.

This clonotype has a handful of counts. The genes are TRBV20-1 and TRBJ2-1; 9 nucleotides align to TRBD2. The V and J ends lost 3 bases and 2 bases, in that order; junction bases with no gene match: 8. The CDR3 is 16 residues long. Germline V CDR1 and CDR2: DFQATT, SNEGSKA (reference sequence). CDR3 region: CSASSIAGVPYNEQFF. In DNA form, the CDR3 reads TGCAGTGCTAGTTCCATAGCGGGAGTCCCCTACAATGAGCAGTTCTTC.

V usage is TRBV6-2 or TRBV6-3 and J usage is TRBJ1-1; the D is unclear. V lost 2 bases and J lost 1, with 8 bases in between. Germline CDR1 reads MNHEY; CDR2 reads SVGEGT. The CDR3 loop spans 14 amino acids. CDR3 bases: TGTGCCAGCAGTTACCCTCGGGGGAACACTGAAGCTTTCTTT. Translation gives CASSYPRGNTEAFF.

In this sample, this clonotype turned up a few times. This chain joins TRBV20-1 and TRBJ1-4, with D possibly matching TRBD1 (5 bases). The CDR3 runs to 12 residues. Germline loops: CDR1 DFQATT, CDR2 SNEGSKA (reference sequence). With 3 bases removed from V and 6 bases from J, the gap between germline ends came to 8 bases. CDR3 sequence (DNA): TGCAGTGCTAGTTGGGGGTATGAAAAACTGTTTTTT. Its translation is CSASWGYEKLFF.

This clonotype has just a few counts. V is TRBV19 and J is TRBJ1-5; no clear D gene. V lost 1 base to trimming and J lost 7 bases, with 11 bases between them. From germline, CDR1 is LNHDA and CDR2 SQIVND (reference sequence). CDR3 size: 14 residues. The chain's CDR3 is CASSIVGSQQPQHF. The DNA for the CDR3 is TGTGCCAGTAGTATAGTTGGCAGCCAACAGCCCCAGCATTTT.

Many counts were recorded for this clonotype. This sequence joins TRBV20-1 and TRBJ2-1, with D possibly TRBD2 on 6 matching bases. Germline loops: CDR1 DFQATT, CDR2 SNEGSKA (reference sequence). CDR3 size: 17 residues. V was shortened by 1 base and J by 0 bases, with 16 bases between the two germline ends. Written as DNA, the CDR3 is TGCAGTGCTAGAGCGGGAGCGAGCTTTAGCTCCTACAATGAGCAGTTCTTC. Protein: CSARAGASFSSYNEQFF.

This clonotype was found a few times. This sequence joins TRBV5-5 and TRBJ2-4, with TRBD2 matching over 7 bases. V trimming: 5 bases; J trimming: 0 bases; junction bases outside the gene matches: 14. CDR3 length: 18 residues. Germline lookup yields CDR1 SGHKS and CDR2 YYEKEE (reference sequence). The chain's CDR3 is CASRSSISAGLAKNIQYF. CDR3 DNA sequence: TGTGCCAGCAGATCCTCGATTTCAGCGGGGTTAGCCAAAAACATTCAGTACTTC.

This clonotype has a handful of counts. The V call is TRBV2, the J call TRBJ2-2; D gene ambiguous. CDR3 size: 13 residues. Trimming pared 7 bases from V and 6 bases from J, leaving 12 bases between. Germline V gene data show CDR1 as SNHLY and CDR2 as FYNNEI. CDR3 nucleotides: TGTGCCAGCACCCTTAGTCAATCCGGGGAGCTGTTTTTT. Amino acid sequence: CASTLSQSGELFF. Drawing the rest from reference TRBV2 and TRBJ2-2, the complete variable domain is EPEVTQTPSHQVTQMGQEVILRCVPISNHLYFYWYRQILGQKVEFLVSFYNNEISEKSEIFDDQFSVERPDGSNFTLKIRSTKLEDSAMYFCASTLSQSGELFFGEGSRLTVL.

The gene calls are TRBV7-2 and TRBJ2-1, with 7 nucleotides matching TRBD1. The CDR3 loop spans 13 amino acids. CDR1 and CDR2 (germline): SGHTA, FQGNSA. J lost 8 bases, V lost 5 bases, and 6 bases had no gene match. The CDR3 loop is CASSPRQGYEQFF. The CDR3 nucleotides are TGTGCCAGCAGCCCCCGACAGGGCTATGAGCAGTTCTTC.

In this sample, this clonotype turned up many times. The rearrangement joins TRBV24-1 to TRBJ2-7; the D gene is possibly TRBD2 (6 bases). V lost 0 bases, J lost 7 bases, and 15 bases lay in between. Germline V gene sequence: CDR1 KGHDR, CDR2 SFDVKD. The length of the CDR3 is 15 residues. The CDR3 here is CATSDLVGSGCEQYF. The DNA of the CDR3 is TGTGCCACCAGTGATTTGGTAGGGAGCGGGTGTGAGCAGTACTTC.

V and J are TRBV7-2 and TRBJ1-6, with D maybe TRBD1 (5 bases). Looked up from germline, CDR1 is SGHTA and CDR2 is FQGNSA. V dropped 5 bases and J dropped 7 bases, with 15 bases sitting between them. The CDR3 consists of 15 residues. The CDR3 loop is CASSILGQGNSPLHF. The CDR3 nucleotides are TGTGCCAGCAGCATACTAGGCCAGGGAAATTCACCCCTCCACTTT.

Only a few counts were recorded for this clonotype. The J gene is TRBJ1-2, the V gene TRBV5-6, with D tentatively TRBD1 (5 bases). Germline CDR1 is SGHDT and CDR2 is YYEEEE. The germline V and J ends were trimmed by 0 bases and 2 bases, with 11 bases remaining between them. CDR3 length equals 15 residues. CDR3 sequence: CASSLVSGGNYGYTF. CDR3 DNA: TGTGCCAGCAGCTTGGTTTCCGGGGGGAACTATGGCTACACCTTC.

This clonotype was observed at least ten times. One junction end does not reproduce the germline sequence, and a read error may be involved. The chain couples TRBV5-1 to TRBJ2-1, with TRBD2 identical over 12 bases. The germline V gene has CDR1 SGHRS and CDR2 YFSETQ. There are 14 residues in the CDR3. This chain's CDR3 is CASSLAGGRNEQFF. CDR3 bases: TGTGCCAGCAGTCTAGCGGGGGGGCGGAATGAGCAGTTCTTC.

The gene calls are TRBV5-1 and TRBJ2-1; 11 nucleotides agree with TRBD1. Germline lookup yields CDR1 SGHRS and CDR2 YFSETQ. V dropped 1 base and J dropped 6; count of bases not matched to a gene: 3. The CDR3 has 15 amino acids. The CDR3 loop reads CASSLRTGGINEQFF. The DNA for the CDR3 is TGCGCCAGCAGCTTGAGGACAGGGGGCATCAATGAGCAGTTCTTC.

As to this clonotype: The missing conserved phenylalanine or tryptophan at the end of this CDR3 makes a read error likely. The V gene is TRBV4-1, the J gene TRBJ2-7; 11 bases match TRBD1. The CDR3 runs to 13 residues. Germline trimming cut 4 bases from V and 5 bases from J; bases unmatched to any gene: 1. Germline lookup yields CDR1 MGHRA and CDR2 YSYEKL. The CDR3 is CASSRGQGDEQYL. The DNA for the CDR3 is TGCGCCAGCAGCCGGGGACAGGGGGACGAGCAGTACTTA.

This clonotype was detected only a few times. The V and J genes are TRBV10-1 and TRBJ2-7; D is perhaps TRBD2 (6 bases). Germline CDR1 reads WNHNN; CDR2 reads SYGVQD (reference sequence). This CDR3 is built from 13 residues. V gave up 8 bases and J gave up 5 bases, with 16 bases separating them. For the CDR3, the DNA is TGCGCCAGCGCCCAGGCCGGGGGTCACGAGCAGTACTTC. Encoded protein: CASAQAGGHEQYF.

This clonotype appeared a few times. In DNA, the CDR3 is TGCAGTGCTAGTATAGCGGGACGATTCACCGGGGAGCTGTTTTTT. Translation gives CSASIAGRFTGELFF. The rearrangement uses TRBV20-1 and TRBJ2-2; 8 bases map to TRBD2. The CDR3 has 15 residues. The V gene end was trimmed by 3 bases and the J gene end by 4 bases; junction bases not matched to a gene: 7. Looked up from germline, CDR1 is DFQATT and CDR2 is SNEGSKA (reference sequence).

The sample holds a few counts of this clonotype. This chain uses TRBV5-1 with TRBJ2-2; 10 bases align to TRBD1. This CDR3 region has 15 residues. The germline V gene has CDR1 SGHRS and CDR2 YFSETQ. V lost 4 bases and J lost 5; bases outside the gene matches: 5. The CDR3 sequence: CASSTGTGVTGELFF. In nucleotides, the CDR3 is TGCGCCAGCAGCACCGGGACAGGGGTGACCGGGGAGCTGTTTTTT.

This clonotype was observed a handful of times. The chain carries TRBV7-2 and TRBJ2-7, with TRBD2 as a possible D gene (6 bases). The germline V and J ends were trimmed by 5 bases and 0 bases, with 17 bases remaining between them. CDR1 and CDR2 from the germline V gene are SGHTA and FQGNSA. This CDR3 has 16 amino acids. CDR3 nucleotides: TGTGCCAGCAGCCCTGCGGGGACGGCCAGCTCCTACGAGCAGTACTTC. This gives the protein CASSPAGTASSYEQYF.

The chain employs TRBV7-2 and TRBJ2-1; 7 nucleotides agree with TRBD2. The germline V gene encodes CDR1 SGHTA and CDR2 FQGNSA. Germline trimming cut 5 bases from V and 10 bases from J; bases unmatched to any gene: 11. This CDR3 spans 14 amino acids. In DNA form, the CDR3 reads TGTGCCAGCAGCCCCAGCGGGACCCTTGGGGAGCAGTTCTTC. Encoded protein: CASSPSGTLGEQFF.

The chain couples TRBV4-3 to TRBJ2-5; 10 nucleotides match TRBD2. This CDR3 is 17 amino acids long. Germline assignment: CDR1 LGHNA and CDR2 YSLEER. The junction had 8 bases not matched to a gene; V was cut back by 0 bases and J by 4 bases. The CDR3 nucleotides are TGCGCCAGCAGCCAAGATGAGCGAGCGGGAGGGCGAGAGACCCAGTACTTC. Encoded protein: CASSQDERAGGRETQYF.